Below, one TCR beta chain is given with its context. Antigen unknown. CDR3 length: 16 amino acids. Germline CDR1 reads MDHEN; CDR2 reads SYDVKM. The data were taken from a study of CXCR3-negative and CXCR3-positive naive CD8 T cells. CD45RO-CCR7+CD27+CD95- was the phenotype of naive CD8+ T cells. Overall study results and limits: Diversity ran similarly high across both naive subsets but far lower in memory CD8+ cells. TRBV-TRBJ usage was similar across naive CXCR3 subsets but distinct in memory cells. More hydrophobic TRB CDR3s were found in CXCR3-positive naive cells than in CXCR3-negative naive cells.

Through 5' RACE with UMI labels, the TRB cDNA libraries were prepared. TCRdb processed the 5' RACE reads again and assigns one entry to each CDR3 protein, with no DNA. The sample data list approximately 90,000 distinct CDR3 sequences. The chain links TRBV28 to TRBJ2-3. Material for sequencing was naive CXCR3+ CD8+ T cells from blood. Subset noted: CD45RO-CCR7+CD27+CD95- naive CD8+ T cells expressing CXCR3 (TNR3+). The clonotype originates from a human donor in good health. Some clones in this sample may be carry-over from other donors' samples. The chain's CDR3 is CASSSITTQSTDTQYF.